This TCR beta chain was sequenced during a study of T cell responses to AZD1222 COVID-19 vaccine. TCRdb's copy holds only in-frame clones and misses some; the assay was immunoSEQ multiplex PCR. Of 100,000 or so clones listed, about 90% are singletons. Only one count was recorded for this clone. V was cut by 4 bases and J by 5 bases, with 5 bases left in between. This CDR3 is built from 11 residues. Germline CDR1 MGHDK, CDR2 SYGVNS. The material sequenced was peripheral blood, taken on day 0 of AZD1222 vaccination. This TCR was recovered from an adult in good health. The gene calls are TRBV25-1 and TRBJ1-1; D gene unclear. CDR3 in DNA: TGTGCCAGCAGTGTCCTTACTGAAGCTTTCTTT. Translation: CASSVLTEAFF.